This T cell receptor beta chain appears in the sequencing data of a study of cytomegalovirus exposure and HLA in healthy donors. Concerning this clone: Its antigen is still unknown.

Study-wide points: Under in vitro conditions, a few CMV-associated chains were confirmed as specific for CMV antigens.

V was trimmed by 3 bases and J by 5 bases, leaving 15 bases between them. Germline values: CDR1 SGHNT, CDR2 YYREEE (reference sequence). This CDR3 is built from 16 residues. Vbeta (60) and Jbeta (13) primers were used in the PCR. TCRdb keeps only in-frame clones here, not all; method: immunoSEQ multiplex PCR. The repertoire has over 65,000 clones, roughly 80% of them found once; the top ten carry roughly an eighth. The genes are TRBV5-4 and TRBJ1-6, with D perhaps TRBD1 (5 bases). What was sequenced was PBMCs. The receptor's source is a human donor in good health. The CDR3 is CASSSGTSRNNSPLHF. As DNA, the CDR3 is TGTGCCAGCAGCTCCGGGACTTCTAGAAATAATTCACCCCTCCACTTT.